Below, 4 T cell receptor beta chains from the same sample are listed, as sequenced in a study of T cell changes during pregnancy in multiple sclerosis. Measured with immunoSEQ multiplex PCR; TCRdb has only the in-frame clones, and not every one. The sample records around 60,000 clones, approximately 94% being singletons. Sequences were derived from CD8+ T cells from peripheral blood mononuclear cells, sampled in the third trimester of pregnancy. The receptors were sampled from a female donor with multiple sclerosis, enrolled in a pregnancy study.

The J gene is TRBJ2-5, the V gene TRBV6-1, with D possibly being TRBD1 (5 bases). CDR3 length: 12 residues. Germline loops: CDR1 MNHNS, CDR2 SASEGT. Between the trimmed V and J ends, which lost 11 bases and 3 bases, there was a span of 13 bases. The CDR3 bases are TGTGCCGGGCTGACAGAGAAAGAGACCCAGTACTTC. This encodes CAGLTEKETQYF.

The CDR3 coding sequence is TGTGCCAGCAGCTTGACTAGCGGGAGAGGTGAGCAGTTCTTC. It encodes CASSLTSGRGEQFF. V and J are TRBV5-4 and TRBJ2-1; 11 nucleotides line up with TRBD2. CDR3 length: 14 amino acids. The ends lost 1 base at V and 9 bases at J; junction bases unmatched: 3. Per the germline V gene, CDR1 is SGHNT and CDR2 is YYREEE (reference sequence).

The chain links TRBV10-3 to TRBJ2-7; 8 bases agree with TRBD2. CDR3 length: 14 residues. Germline CDR1 is ENHRY and CDR2 is SYGVKD. V shed 9 bases and J 2 bases; nucleotides not matched to a gene: 9. The CDR3, as DNA: TGTGCCATTAAAGGCGCGGGGGGCCCCTACGAGCAGTACTTC. It is translated as CAIKGAGGPYEQYF.

The chain couples TRBV27 to TRBJ2-1; D unclear. This CDR3 has 13 amino acids. Germline assignment: CDR1 MNHEY and CDR2 SMNVEV (reference sequence). V shed 5 bases and J shed 7 bases, with 12 bases lying between them. DNA of the CDR3: TGTGCCAGCAGTGACTCCCCAAGGAATGAGCAGTTCTTC. Translation gives CASSDSPRNEQFF.